This TCR beta chain came from a study of vaccination and CD4 T cells after COVID-19. In the study overall: The convalescents, six males and four females, included two who were Hispanic. Whole-study results and caveats: Clonotypes reactive to SARS-CoV-2 had a median that went up from 21 to 38, but not significantly.

TCRdb independently ran MiXCR on the PCR reads; one entry per CDR3 protein. This table has over 15,000 distinct CDR3 sequences, approximately 71% appearing once. Note on this clonotype: Antigen: not known.

This CDR3 spans 14 amino acids. V was clipped by 4 bases and J by 2 bases, with 12 bases between them. From germline, CDR1 is SGHAT and CDR2 FQNNGV. This TCR derives from a human donor who had recovered from COVID-19. This material consisted of CD4+ T cells from blood, taken after SARS-CoV-2 vaccination. The rearrangement joins TRBV11-2 to TRBJ2-7, with D possibly called TRBD1 or TRBD2 (6 bases each). Here the CDR3 reads CASSSTRGAYEQYF. CDR3 bases: TGTGCCAGCAGCTCGACTAGGGGGGCCTACGAGCAGTACTTC.